Each of the 2 T cell receptor beta chains below was sequenced from the same sample in a study of T-cell reconstitution after alpha-beta-depleted transplantation in children. Unique molecular identifiers were used to barcode this TCRbeta library. MiXCR was run by TCRdb on the PCR reads, yielding one entry per CDR3 protein. The sample contains about 200,000 distinct CDR3 sequences, about 15% of which appear only once. Sequences were derived from PBMCs from the stem cell graft donor, sampled from the stem cell graft. The receptors come from a human donor who donated a stem cell graft to a child with acute lymphoblastic leukemia.

The chain recombines TRBV20-1 with TRBJ1-2; 8 nucleotides agree with TRBD1. The CDR3 has 12 amino acids. V trimming: 2 bases; J trimming: 7 bases; junction bases outside the gene matches: 3. The germline V gene has CDR1 DFQATT and CDR2 SNEGSKA (reference sequence). In nucleotides, the CDR3 is TGCAGTGCTAGACCCGACAGGGGTGGCTACACCTTC. Protein: CSARPDRGGYTF.

This clonotype was seen at least ten times. The chain joins TRBV7-8 to TRBJ1-6, with D unclear. V gave up 0 bases and J gave up 10 bases, with 13 bases separating them. The CDR3 contains 15 residues. The germline V gene encodes CDR1 SGHVS and CDR2 FQNEAQ. DNA for the CDR3: TGTGCCAGCAGCTTAGCCCTGATGGGTTACTCACCCCTCCACTTT. It encodes CASSLALMGYSPLHF.